The present entry profiles one T cell receptor (beta chain) with its context. The antigen is not known. Generated by immunoSEQ multiplex PCR, the TCRdb table keeps only in-frame clones and is missing some. The sample lists about 150,000 clones; 90% to 95% were seen once. These data come from a study of T cell responses to AZD1222 COVID-19 vaccine. Study-level information: Pooled together were second doses at about 4 or about 12 weeks. The study, taken as a whole, reports: The peak T cell response came first, and repertoires were sampled only after it. Dominant CD4 TCR responses targeted spike regions 160-218 and 743-854. Clonal diversity was possibly underestimated, and white British individuals and females predominated among donors.

The TCR was taken from an adult in good health. This sample comprised peripheral blood, obtained on day 0 of AZD1222 vaccination.

CDR3 nucleotide sequence: TGTGCCAGCAGCCGCGGGACAGTCGCGAACACCGGGGAGCTGTTTTTT. Its translation is CASSRGTVANTGELFF. The V call is TRBV3-1 (or the pseudogene TRBV3-2), the J call TRBJ2-2, with D possibly being TRBD1 (7 bases). Germline loops: CDR1 LGHDT, CDR2 YNNKEL (reference sequence). Trimming shortened V by 4 bases and J by 0 bases, and 12 bases separated the two germline ends. The CDR3 runs to 16 residues.